This T cell receptor (beta chain) originates from a study of shared clonotypes between healthy human individuals. CDR3 length: 15 residues. CDR1 and CDR2 from the germline V gene are KGHSH and LQKENI. Trimming removed 0 bases from V and 3 bases from J, with 11 bases in between. It was across several immunoSEQ plates that each subset's genomic DNA was evenly split. TCRdb's copy holds only in-frame clones and misses some; the assay was immunoSEQ multiplex PCR. The table has more than 2 million clones, almost 96% seen once. This rearrangement joins TRBV18 to TRBJ1-1, with D unclear. Source material: naive CD4+ T cells sorted from blood. Indicated subset: CD45RA+ positively selected. The receptor's source is a man younger than 30 in good health. CDR3 in DNA: TGTGCCAGCTCACCACCCATTCCAAGGGACACTGAAGCTTTCTTT. This encodes CASSPPIPRDTEAFF.